This TCR beta chain is drawn from a study of a mutant IDH1 vaccine in newly diagnosed glioma. Across the whole study: Sex among treated patients split about 62% male, roughly 38% female; mean age was approximately 40 years. Receipt of radiotherapy, temozolomide, or both preceded the study, and most received both.

Only in-frame clones appear in the TCRdb table, and some are missing; sequencing was by immunoSEQ multiplex PCR. The top ten clones hold less than 5.5% of a sample with more than 20,000 clones, around 82% of them seen once. J lost 7 bases, V lost 3 bases, and 12 bases had no gene match. The CDR3 loop spans 17 amino acids. The germline V gene encodes CDR1 MGHRA and CDR2 YSYEKL. The time point is: baseline, week 1 (first vaccination visit). Treatment defined: pre-vaccination baseline after standard-of-care therapy. Study-level points and caveats: Top-clonotype changes in peripheral T cells seemed unrelated to pseudoprogression. Altogether, 85% to 95% of patients exhibited vaccine-induced immune responses.

In the case of this clone: The antigen is unknown.

The rearrangement joins TRBV4-1 to TRBJ2-1; the match to TRBD2 covers 10 bases. Sequencing used PBMCs, obtained from a glioma patient treated with radiotherapy, temozolomide or both. The sequence came from a man between 40 and 49 years old with glioma. Written as DNA, the CDR3 is TGCGCCAGCAGCCAGGTTCCGGGGCTAGCGGGAGAGAATGAGCAGTTCTTC. Translation: CASSQVPGLAGENEQFF.